What follows are 27 T cell receptor beta chains derived from one specimen sequenced in a study of blood T cell repertoires in COVID-19 (dated by TCRdb to 2020 to 2021). Libraries were made using the immunoSEQ multiplex PCR assay. Here the immuneACCESS table is served through TCRdb, limited to in-frame sequences with V and J called. Missing clones are a known gap in these copies; in checked studies unresolved V genes cover under half, and the rest lacks a known reason. This sample has 300,000 to 400,000 clones in its table, and approximately 92% of those were observed once. The biggest ten clones account for more than 0.8% of the sample. Material for sequencing was PBMCs or T cells enriched from blood (not recorded which). The receptors here all came from a man between 18 and 29 years old who had recovered from COVID-19.

The chain's CDR3 is CASSPSPERRTRDYGYTF. The CDR3 nucleotides read TGTGCCAGCAGCCCGAGCCCGGAGAGGCGGACCAGGGACTATGGCTACACCTTC. This chain uses TRBV5-4 with TRBJ1-2; possible D gene TRBD1, 5 bases. With 4 bases removed from V and 3 bases from J, the gap between germline ends came to 25 bases. The CDR3 consists of 18 residues. Germline V lookup: CDR1 SGHNT, CDR2 YYREEE (reference sequence).

The V gene is TRBV12-3 or TRBV12-4, the J gene TRBJ2-7, with TRBD1 as a possible D gene (6 bases). This CDR3 spans 13 amino acids. Trimming left V 3 bases short and J 7 bases short, with 13 bases between. CDR3 region: CASSFGVGAEQYF. The CDR3 DNA follows: TGTGCCAGCAGTTTTGGGGTGGGGGCGGAGCAGTACTTC.

In its sample, this clone was seen once. V is TRBV25-1 and J is TRBJ1-2; tentatively, D is TRBD1 (6 bases). The V and J ends lost 2 bases and 6 bases respectively, with 13 bases between them. There are 14 residues in the CDR3. Germline CDR1 MGHDK, CDR2 SYGVNS. The CDR3 nucleotides read TGTGCCAGCAGTGAAACCAGGCAGGGGCATGGCTACACCTTC. Translating it yields CASSETRQGHGYTF.

This chain connects TRBV11-2 to TRBJ2-1; 9 nucleotides match TRBD2. Germline V lookup: CDR1 SGHAT, CDR2 FQNNGV. This CDR3 is 15 amino acids long. The V segment lost 8 bases and the J segment 9 bases; nucleotides outside the gene matches: 14. CDR3 nucleotide sequence: TGTGCCAGCCTCTCGGGGCGGGAGGGCCAAGGTGAGCAGTTCTTC. Translation gives CASLSGREGQGEQFF.

The J gene is TRBJ2-7, the V gene TRBV19; 9 bases map to TRBD1. This CDR3 region has 15 residues. J was trimmed by 6 bases and V by 3 bases; bases with no gene match: 9. The V gene's germline CDR1 is LNHDA and CDR2 SQIVND (reference sequence). CDR3 sequence: CASSMAGQGVAEQYF. In DNA, the CDR3 is TGTGCCAGTAGTATGGCGGGACAGGGAGTCGCCGAGCAGTACTTC.

CDR3 loop: CASSSNRVGVVHTEAFF. CDR3 DNA sequence: TGTGCCAGCAGCTCCAACAGGGTGGGGGTAGTTCACACTGAAGCTTTCTTT. V gene TRBV7-3 combines with J gene TRBJ1-1, with D tentatively TRBD1 (6 bases). This CDR3 is built from 17 residues. The V gene's germline CDR1 is SGHTA and CDR2 FQGTGA. V was clipped by 4 bases and J by 3 bases, with 21 bases between them. Looking up the rest from reference TRBV7-3 and TRBJ1-1 gives the full variable domain: GAGVSQTPSNKVTEKGKYVELRCDPISGHTALYWYRQSLGQGPEFLIYFQGTGAADDSGLPNDRFFAVRPEGSVSTLKIQRTERGDSAVYLCASSSNRVGVVHTEAFFGQGTRLTVV.

The chain is built from TRBV10-3 and TRBJ2-1; 8 bases match TRBD1. The V and J ends lost 5 bases and 7 bases, in that order; junction bases with no gene match: 10. This CDR3 region has 15 residues. CDR1 ENHRY and CDR2 SYGVKD come from the germline V gene. Written as DNA, the CDR3 is TGTGCCATCAGTTACACAGGGGGGCATGGGAATGAGCAGTTCTTC. Translated: CAISYTGGHGNEQFF.

The V call is TRBV2, the J call TRBJ2-2, with D possibly being TRBD2 (5 bases). V was pared by 5 bases and J by 4 bases, with 17 bases between. The CDR3 runs 16 residues. Germline CDR1 reads SNHLY; CDR2 reads FYNNEI. The chain's CDR3 is CASSPSVVRGTGELFF. The CDR3 bases are TGTGCCAGCAGTCCATCTGTAGTACGGGGCACCGGGGAGCTGTTTTTT.

The chain carries TRBV11-2 and TRBJ2-1; 11 bases line up with TRBD2. The CDR3 contains 18 residues. The germline V gene encodes CDR1 SGHAT and CDR2 FQNNGV. V shed 3 bases and J 4 bases; nucleotides not matched to a gene: 11. Here the CDR3 DNA reads TGTGCCAGCAGCTTCACGCGCTCCGGGACTAGCGGTTACAATGAGCAGTTCTTC. Protein: CASSFTRSGTSGYNEQFF.

The V call is TRBV6-6, the J call TRBJ2-2, with TRBD1 matching 7 bases. The CDR3 is 13 amino acids. The ends lost 7 bases at V and 6 bases at J; junction bases unmatched: 5. The germline V gene encodes CDR1 MNHNY and CDR2 SVGAGI (reference sequence). The CDR3 DNA reads as TGTGCCAGCATATTTACAGGGGCCGGGGAGCTGTTTTTT. Translation: CASIFTGAGELFF.

As regards this clone: Other nucleotide sequences in the sample specify the same CDR3. The chain joins TRBV29-1 to TRBJ2-6, with 7 positions matching TRBD1. This CDR3 has 14 amino acids. V shed 5 bases and J 1 base; nucleotides not matched to a gene: 2. Germline CDR1 and CDR2: SQVTM and ANQGSEA. Here the CDR3 reads CSVLQGSGANVLTF. The CDR3 DNA reads as TGCAGCGTTCTACAGGGGTCTGGGGCCAACGTCCTGACTTTC.

The sample holds one count of this clone. The gene calls are TRBV3-1 (or the pseudogene TRBV3-2) and TRBJ2-7; 8 bases are a match to TRBD2. Per germline, CDR1 LGHDT and CDR2 YNNKEL (reference sequence). With 5 bases clipped from V and 5 bases from J, the junction kept 5 bases outside the gene matches. The CDR3 is 13 amino acids. The CDR3 protein is CASSSHGGDEQYF. The CDR3, as DNA: TGTGCCAGCAGCTCTCACGGGGGGGACGAGCAGTACTTC.

This sequence joins TRBV7-2 and TRBJ2-7; 13 bases are shared with TRBD2. Trimming at V came to 5 bases and at J to 5 bases, leaving 6 bases not matched to a gene. Germline CDR1 reads SGHTA; CDR2 reads FQGNSA. CDR3 length equals 15 residues. CDR3 bases: TGTGCCAGCAGCCCAACTAGCGGGGGGGCCAACGAGCAGTACTTC. This sequence encodes CASSPTSGGANEQYF.

V gene TRBV5-6 combines with J gene TRBJ1-6, with 9 bases identical to TRBD1. Per germline, CDR1 SGHDT and CDR2 YYEEEE. The CDR3 covers 14 residues. The V gene end was trimmed by 4 bases and the J gene end by 9 bases; junction bases not matched to a gene: 5. The CDR3 loop is CASSRGQGPSPLHF. The DNA for the CDR3 is TGTGCCAGCAGCCGGGGACAGGGTCCTTCACCCCTCCACTTT.

For the CDR3, the DNA is TGTGCCACCAGCAGTGATAGGGACAGGGGAGGAAATGAGCAGTTCTTC. Protein: CATSSDRDRGGNEQFF. The chain has TRBV15 and TRBJ2-1; 10 bases are a match to TRBD1. CDR1 and CDR2 (germline): LNHNV, YYDKDF (reference sequence). The CDR3 extends over 16 amino acids. V was pared by 3 bases and J by 7 bases, with 9 bases of the junction left unmatched.

The chain employs TRBV7-2 and TRBJ2-5; TRBD2 matches at 8 bases. The CDR3 is made up of 14 amino acids. The germline CDR1 and CDR2 sequences are SGHTA and FQGNSA. V shed 5 bases, J shed 4 bases, and the junction held 6 bases outside the gene matches. CDR3 bases: TGTGCCAGCAGCCCCCTACGGGGGGGAGAGACCCAGTACTTC. Residues: CASSPLRGGETQYF.

V gene TRBV2 combines with J gene TRBJ2-7; a possible D gene is TRBD1 (5 bases). V was clipped by 6 bases and J by 3 bases, with 18 bases between them. This CDR3 is built from 15 residues. The germline CDR1 and CDR2 sequences are SNHLY and FYNNEI. CDR3 nucleotides: TGTGCCAGCAGATCAGACAGATCTGGTGGCTACGAGCAGTACTTC. It translates to CASRSDRSGGYEQYF.

The CDR3 region has the DNA TGTGCCAGCAGCCAAGGACAGACCAGCGAGCAGTACTTC. Translated: CASSQGQTSEQYF. The chain has TRBV3-1 (or the pseudogene TRBV3-2) and TRBJ2-7; tentative D call: TRBD1 (5 bases). V lost 1 base and J lost 6, with 10 bases in between. Germline CDR1 reads LGHDT; CDR2 reads YNNKEL (reference sequence). The CDR3 runs 13 residues.

The chain uses TRBV5-4 and TRBJ2-5; D is perhaps TRBD2 (5 bases). The V end lost 0 bases, the J end lost 2 bases, and 8 bases lay between the germline ends. The CDR3 is 14 residues long. Per the germline V gene, CDR1 is SGHNT and CDR2 is YYREEE (reference sequence). The CDR3 protein is CASSLVANQETQYF. The CDR3 region has the DNA TGTGCCAGCAGCTTGGTAGCGAATCAAGAGACCCAGTACTTC.

This chain links TRBV12-3 or TRBV12-4 with TRBJ1-2; TRBD1 might be the D (6 bases). The CDR3 extends over 13 amino acids. The ends were cut back, 7 bases at V and 5 bases at J, with 14 bases in the middle. This CDR3 reads CASTRKGEYGYTF. In DNA, the CDR3 is TGTGCCAGCACCCGAAAGGGGGAGTATGGCTACACCTTC.

This chain joins TRBV7-2 and TRBJ1-1, with 12 bases matching TRBD1. The J segment lost 11 bases and the V segment lost 7 bases, leaving 8 bases of the junction unmatched. The CDR3 is 13 residues long. The germline gives CDR1 SGHTA, CDR2 FQGNSA. DNA for the CDR3: TGTGCCAGCAATCCCGGGACAGGGGGCTTCGCTTTCTTT. It translates to CASNPGTGGFAFF.

This clone was counted once. The V call is TRBV28, the J call TRBJ1-2; D possibly corresponds to TRBD1 (5 bases). Germline CDR1 is MDHEN and CDR2 is SYDVKM. Trimming took off 6 bases at V and 3 bases at J, with 8 bases between the two ends. CDR3 size: 12 residues. CDR3 nucleotide sequence: TGTGCCAGCAGACAGGTCCACTATGGCTACACCTTC. This sequence encodes CASRQVHYGYTF.

V gene TRBV6-6 combines with J gene TRBJ2-1; 7 nucleotides align to TRBD2. V lost 6 bases to trimming and J lost 7 bases; unmatched junction nucleotides: 12. This CDR3 region has 15 residues. Germline assignment: CDR1 MNHNY and CDR2 SVGAGI (reference sequence). This CDR3 reads CASRPDRDYTNEQFF. The CDR3 bases are TGTGCCAGCAGACCCGACCGGGACTATACGAATGAGCAGTTCTTC.

This sequence joins TRBV19 and TRBJ1-3; D ambiguous. Looked up from germline, CDR1 is LNHDA and CDR2 is SQIVND (reference sequence). V lost 5 bases to trimming and J lost 4 bases, with 6 bases between them. CDR3 size: 12 residues. The CDR3 bases are TGTGCCAGTAGTTCCCTCGGAAACACCATATATTTT. It specifies CASSSLGNTIYF.

V and J are TRBV7-6 and TRBJ1-1; no clear D gene. Per germline, CDR1 SGHVS and CDR2 FNYEAQ. The CDR3 is 14 amino acids. V was clipped by 3 bases and J by 5 bases, with 13 bases between them. CDR3 sequence (DNA): TGTGCCAGCAGCTTGGACGCTGGCGGGACTGAAGCTTTCTTT. It codes for CASSLDAGGTEAFF.

The V call is TRBV29-1, the J call TRBJ2-5, with TRBD2 matching over 9 bases. Trimming cost V 3 bases and J 2 bases; bases outside gene matches: 19. CDR1 is SQVTM and CDR2 is ANQGSEA in the germline V gene. There are 19 residues in the CDR3. The CDR3 protein is CSVDFPSGELGPTQETQYF. The CDR3, as DNA: TGCAGCGTTGACTTCCCTAGCGGGGAACTGGGGCCCACGCAAGAGACCCAGTACTTC.

V and J are TRBV19 and TRBJ1-6; 10 nucleotides line up with TRBD1. V was pared by 0 bases and J by 10 bases, with 3 bases of the junction left unmatched. CDR1 and CDR2 from the germline V gene are LNHDA and SQIVND (reference sequence). The CDR3 is 15 amino acids. The DNA of the CDR3 is TGTGCCAGTAGTATAGAAGACAGGGGGCGGTCACCCCTCCACTTT. Its translation: CASSIEDRGRSPLHF.